This T cell receptor (beta chain) was profiled in a study of blood T cell repertoires in COVID-19. Study background: The United States, Italy and Spain supplied acute and convalescent COVID-19 samples.

Germline V gives CDR1 SNHLY, CDR2 FYNNEI. The V end was cut by 3 bases, the J end by 2 bases, with 10 bases between. The CDR3 extends over 14 amino acids. Ages ranged from about 18 to 89 years, with residence in some 25 US areas. Clinical histories supplied by participants themselves formed the basis of cohort assignment. As processed by the authors: Reference gene primer amplification gave nucleated cell count estimates. TCRdb's copy holds only in-frame clones and misses some; the assay was immunoSEQ multiplex PCR. V and J calls and clone size come straight from that table; D and trimming were deduced from the DNA. The sample lists about 230,000 clones, around 89% occurring once.

This receptor was identified in a woman in her forties with acute COVID-19. The sequenced sample consisted of PBMCs or T cells enriched from blood (not recorded which). The rearrangement joins TRBV2 to TRBJ2-5; TRBD2 might be the D (6 bases). CDR3 amino acids: CASSDPGLQETQYF. As DNA, the CDR3 is TGTGCCAGCAGTGATCCGGGACTGCAAGAGACCCAGTACTTC.